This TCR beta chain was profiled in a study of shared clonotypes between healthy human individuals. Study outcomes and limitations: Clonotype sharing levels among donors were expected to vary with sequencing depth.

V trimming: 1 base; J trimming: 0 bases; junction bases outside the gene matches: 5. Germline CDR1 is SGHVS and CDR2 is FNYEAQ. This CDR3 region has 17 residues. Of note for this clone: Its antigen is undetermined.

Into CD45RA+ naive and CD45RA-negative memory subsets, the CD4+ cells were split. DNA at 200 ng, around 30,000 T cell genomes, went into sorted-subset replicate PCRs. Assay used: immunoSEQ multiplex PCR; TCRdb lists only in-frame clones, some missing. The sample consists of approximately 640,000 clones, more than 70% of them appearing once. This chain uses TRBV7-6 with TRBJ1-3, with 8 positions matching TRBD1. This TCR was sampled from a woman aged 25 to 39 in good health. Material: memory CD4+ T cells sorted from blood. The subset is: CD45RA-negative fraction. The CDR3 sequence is CASSLVRTGFSGNTIYF. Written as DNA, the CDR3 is TGTGCCAGCAGCTTAGTGCGGACAGGGTTCTCTGGAAACACCATATATTTT.